The clone carrying this T cell receptor (beta chain) was found once. Its specificity is unknown. These data belong to a study of T cell clonotyping in hematopoietic cell transplantation. The sample's time point: recipient sample about 28 days before transplant, after cytoreduction. Samples: about 28 days before transplant, then days 30, 100 and 180 after. Whole-study findings and limits: Few recipient clonotypes overlapped donors; over 95% were de novo at given depth.

Assay used: immunoSEQ multiplex PCR; TCRdb lists only in-frame clones, some missing. The table includes approximately 30,000 clones, approximately 86% detected once. Source: peripheral blood mononuclear cells, taken before stem cell transplant. This TCR came from a man aged 35 to 55 with acute myeloid leukemia. Some clones in this sample may be carry-over from other donors' samples.

The chain's CDR3 is CASGAEGGVKGEQFF. The DNA of the CDR3 is TGTGCCAGCGGGGCAGAAGGGGGGGTCAAGGGTGAGCAGTTCTTC. This chain links TRBV28 with TRBJ2-1; tentative D call: TRBD2 (7 bases). Germline V CDR1 and CDR2: MDHEN, SYDVKM. This CDR3 is 15 amino acids long. Deletions cut 8 bases from V and 9 bases from J, with 23 bases between.